This TCR beta chain was found in a study of blood T cells in healthy people across ages. Alongside a J-beta primer mix, a sample-barcoded 5' primer served in a second PCR lasting roughly 6 to 11 cycles. In TCRdb, the 5' RACE reads were re-called with MiXCR into one record per CDR3 protein. Among 600,000 to 900,000 distinct CDR3 sequences, roughly 24% were seen once, and the ten largest hold about 3%. Per germline, CDR1 SGHDT and CDR2 YYEEEE. The CDR3 is made up of 20 amino acids. Trimming removed 3 bases from V and 6 bases from J, with 28 bases in between. This sample was also put to use in a study of T cells of mothers and their children.

This chain joins TRBV5-6 and TRBJ1-6; D is undetermined. This TCR derives from a boy younger than 18 in good health. Sequences were obtained from blood. CDR3 DNA sequence: TGTGCCAGCAGCTGGCGGGGAAGACGGAGCTTTCGACTTGCTAATTCACCCCTCCACTTT. Amino acid sequence: CASSWRGRRSFRLANSPLHF. The full variable domain, rest sourced from reference TRBV5-6 and TRBJ1-6, is DAGVTQSPTHLIKTRGQQVTLRCSPKSGHDTVSWYQQALGQGPQFIFQYYEEEERQRGNFPDRFSGHQFPNYSSELNVNALLLGDSALYLCASSWRGRRSFRLANSPLHFGNGTRLTVT.